This entry concerns a single TCR beta chain. Its antigen is unknown. The data stem from a study of identical twins. Study outcomes and limitations: Out-of-frame alpha sequences common to twins were enriched for low generation probability. Part of the zero-insertion signal could reflect confounding by invariant MAIT and iNKT cells.

Template switching added a universal primer site, and cDNA bore unique molecular identifiers. TCRdb processed the 5' RACE reads anew with MiXCR; each CDR3 protein has one entry. The data contain about 280,000 distinct CDR3 sequences, less than 9% of them singletons. This same sample was also part of a study on yellow fever vaccine responses in identical twins. That work adds: Twins reportedly showed a vaccine T cell response that seemed partly convergent and partly personalized.

The sequence was obtained from a woman between 18 and 29 years old in good health. Sequenced: memory (CD45RO+) T cells sorted from blood.

The chain's CDR3 is CASSPGQENTGELFF. CDR3 nucleotides: TGTGCCAGCTCACCCGGACAGGAAAACACCGGGGAGCTGTTTTTT. The V and J genes are TRBV18 and TRBJ2-2; 7 bases align to TRBD1. Germline V gene lookup returns CDR1 KGHSH and CDR2 LQKENI. This CDR3 is 15 amino acids long. V lost 3 bases, J lost 2 bases, and 3 bases stayed unmatched. The variable domain in full, with the rest retrieved from reference TRBV18 and TRBJ2-2, is NAGVMQNPRHLVRRRGQEARLRCSPMKGHSHVYWYRQLPEEGLKFMVYLQKENIIDESGMPKERFSAEFPKEGPSILRIQQVVRGDSAAYFCASSPGQENTGELFFGEGSRLTVL.